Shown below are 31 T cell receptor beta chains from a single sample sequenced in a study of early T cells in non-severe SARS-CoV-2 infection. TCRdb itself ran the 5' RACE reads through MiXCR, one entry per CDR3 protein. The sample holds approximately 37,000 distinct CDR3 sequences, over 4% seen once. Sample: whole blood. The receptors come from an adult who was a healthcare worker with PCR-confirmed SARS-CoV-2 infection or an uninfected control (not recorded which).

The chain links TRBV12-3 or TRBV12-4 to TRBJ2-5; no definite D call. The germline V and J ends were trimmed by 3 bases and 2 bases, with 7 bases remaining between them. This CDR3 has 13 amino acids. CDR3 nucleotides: TGTGCCAGCAGTTTGGCACGTCAAGAGACCCAGTACTTC. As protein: CASSLARQETQYF.

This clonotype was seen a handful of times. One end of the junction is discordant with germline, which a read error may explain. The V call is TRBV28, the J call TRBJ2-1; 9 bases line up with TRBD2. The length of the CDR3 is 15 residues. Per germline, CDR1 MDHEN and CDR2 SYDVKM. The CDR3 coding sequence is TGTGTCAGCAGCCAGGCACTAGCGGGTTACAATGAGCAGTTCTTC. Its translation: CVSSQALAGYNEQFF.

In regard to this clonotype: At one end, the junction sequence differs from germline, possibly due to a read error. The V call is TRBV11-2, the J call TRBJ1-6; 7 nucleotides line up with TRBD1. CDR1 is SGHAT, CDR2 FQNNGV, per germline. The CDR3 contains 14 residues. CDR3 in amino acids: CVSSGTDNNSPLHF. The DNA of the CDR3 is TGTGTCAGCAGCGGGACAGATAATAATTCACCCCTCCACTTT.

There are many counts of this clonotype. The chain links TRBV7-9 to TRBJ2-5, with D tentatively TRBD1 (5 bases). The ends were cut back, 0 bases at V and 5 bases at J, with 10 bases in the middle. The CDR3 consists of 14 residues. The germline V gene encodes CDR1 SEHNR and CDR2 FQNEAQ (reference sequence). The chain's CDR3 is CASSLATRDETQYF. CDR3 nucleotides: TGTGCCAGCAGCTTAGCGACCAGGGATGAGACCCAGTACTTC. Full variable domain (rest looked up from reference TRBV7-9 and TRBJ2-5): DTGVSQNPRHKITKRGQNVTFRCDPISEHNRLYWYRQTLGQGPEFLTYFQNEAQLEKSRLLSDRFSAERPKGSFSTLEIQRTEQGDSAMYLCASSLATRDETQYFGPGTRLLVL.

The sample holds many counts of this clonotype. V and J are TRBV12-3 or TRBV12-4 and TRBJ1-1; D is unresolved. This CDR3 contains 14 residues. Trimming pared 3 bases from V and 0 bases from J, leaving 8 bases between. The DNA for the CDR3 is TGTGCCAGCAGTTTGCCCCCTATGAACACTGAAGCTTTCTTT. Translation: CASSLPPMNTEAFF.

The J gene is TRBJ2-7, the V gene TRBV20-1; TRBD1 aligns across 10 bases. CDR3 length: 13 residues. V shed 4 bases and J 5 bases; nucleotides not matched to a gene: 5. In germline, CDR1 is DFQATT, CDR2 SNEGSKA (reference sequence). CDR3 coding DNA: TGCAGTGCTACGGGACAGGGGTTCCACGAGCAGTACTTC. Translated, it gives CSATGQGFHEQYF.

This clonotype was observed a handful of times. The CDR3 spells CASSPTGEESPLHF. The CDR3 DNA sequence: TGCGCCAGCAGTCCGACAGGGGAAGAGTCACCCCTCCACTTT. The J gene is TRBJ1-6, the V gene TRBV23-1, with TRBD1 matching over 8 bases. TRBV23-1 has ORF status, its function being uncertain. CDR3 size: 14 residues. With 4 bases clipped from V and 10 bases from J, the junction kept 6 bases outside the gene matches.

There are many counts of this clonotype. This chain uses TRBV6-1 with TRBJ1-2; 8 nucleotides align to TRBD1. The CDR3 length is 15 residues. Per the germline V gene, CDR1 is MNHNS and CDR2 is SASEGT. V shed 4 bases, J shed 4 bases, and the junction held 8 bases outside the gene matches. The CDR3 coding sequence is TGTGCCAGCAGTGTCTCAGGGGGCGCTGGCTATGGCTACACCTTC. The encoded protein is CASSVSGGAGYGYTF.

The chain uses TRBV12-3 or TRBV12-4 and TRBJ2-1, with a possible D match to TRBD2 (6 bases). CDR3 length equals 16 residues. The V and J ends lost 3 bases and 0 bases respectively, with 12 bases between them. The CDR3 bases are TGTGCCAGCAGTTTTGACGGGAGAATCTCCTACAATGAGCAGTTCTTC. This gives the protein CASSFDGRISYNEQFF.

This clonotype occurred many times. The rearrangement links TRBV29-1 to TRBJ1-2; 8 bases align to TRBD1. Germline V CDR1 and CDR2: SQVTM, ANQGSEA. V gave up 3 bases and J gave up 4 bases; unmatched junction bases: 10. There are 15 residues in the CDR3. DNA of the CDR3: TGCAGCGTTGAGAAAAGTGACAGGGGTGGCTATGGCTACACCTTC. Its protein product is CSVEKSDRGGYGYTF.

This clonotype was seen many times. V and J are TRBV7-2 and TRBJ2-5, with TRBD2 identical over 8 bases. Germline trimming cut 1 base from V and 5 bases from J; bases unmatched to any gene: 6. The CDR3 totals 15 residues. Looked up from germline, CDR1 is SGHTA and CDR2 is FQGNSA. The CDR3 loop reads CASSLGASGWETQYF. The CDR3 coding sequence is TGTGCCAGCAGCTTAGGAGCTAGCGGGTGGGAGACCCAGTACTTC.

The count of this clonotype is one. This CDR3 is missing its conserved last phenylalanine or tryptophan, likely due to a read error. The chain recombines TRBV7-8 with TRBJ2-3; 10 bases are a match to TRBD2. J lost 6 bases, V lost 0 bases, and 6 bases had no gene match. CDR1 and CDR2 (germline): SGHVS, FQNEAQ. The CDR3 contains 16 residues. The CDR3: CASSLALAGVADTQYS. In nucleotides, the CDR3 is TGTGCCAGCAGCTTAGCGCTAGCGGGAGTGGCGGATACGCAGTATTCT.

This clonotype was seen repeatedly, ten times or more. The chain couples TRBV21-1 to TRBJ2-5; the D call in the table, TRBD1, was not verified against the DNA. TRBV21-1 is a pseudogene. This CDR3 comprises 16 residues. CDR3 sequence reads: CASSKNEGQGQETQYF. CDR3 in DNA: TGTGCCAGCAGCAAAAACGAAGGACAGGGGCAAGAGACCCAGTACTTC.

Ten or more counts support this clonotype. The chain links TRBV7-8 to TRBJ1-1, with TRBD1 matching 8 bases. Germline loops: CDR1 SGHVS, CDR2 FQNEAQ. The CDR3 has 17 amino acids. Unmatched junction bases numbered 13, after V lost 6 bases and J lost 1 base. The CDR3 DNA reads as TGTGCCAGCAGTTTCAGGGGGCGCGGGAGCACGAACACTGAAGCTTTCTTT. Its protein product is CASSFRGRGSTNTEAFF.

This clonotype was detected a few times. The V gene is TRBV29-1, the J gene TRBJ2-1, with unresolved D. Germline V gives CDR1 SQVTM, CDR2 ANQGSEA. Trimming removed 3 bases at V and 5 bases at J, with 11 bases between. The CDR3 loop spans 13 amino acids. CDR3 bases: TGCAGCGTTGATGGTCCGGCTAACAATGAGCAGTTCTTC. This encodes CSVDGPANNEQFF.

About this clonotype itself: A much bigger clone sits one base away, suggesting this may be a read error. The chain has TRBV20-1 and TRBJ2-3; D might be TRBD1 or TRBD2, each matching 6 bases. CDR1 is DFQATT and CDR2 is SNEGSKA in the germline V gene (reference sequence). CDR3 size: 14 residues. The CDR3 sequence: CRARDGQRADTQYF. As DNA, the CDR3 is TGCAGAGCTAGAGACGGACAGCGGGCAGATACGCAGTATTTT.

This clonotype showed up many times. CDR3 sequence (DNA): TGCGCCAGCAGCCAATCGCAGGGCCTGGGCATTCAGTACTTC. Amino acid sequence: CASSQSQGLGIQYF. The V call is TRBV4-1, the J call TRBJ2-4; a weak D match, TRBD1 (5 bases). The CDR3 loop spans 14 amino acids. V shed 2 bases and J shed 9 bases, with 14 bases lying between them. Germline assignment: CDR1 MGHRA and CDR2 YSYEKL.

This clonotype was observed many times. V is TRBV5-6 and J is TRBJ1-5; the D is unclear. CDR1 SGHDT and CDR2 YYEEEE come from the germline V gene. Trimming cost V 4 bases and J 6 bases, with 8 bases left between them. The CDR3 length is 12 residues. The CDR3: CASSAGSQPQHF. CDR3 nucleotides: TGTGCCAGCAGCGCGGGGAGTCAGCCCCAGCATTTT.

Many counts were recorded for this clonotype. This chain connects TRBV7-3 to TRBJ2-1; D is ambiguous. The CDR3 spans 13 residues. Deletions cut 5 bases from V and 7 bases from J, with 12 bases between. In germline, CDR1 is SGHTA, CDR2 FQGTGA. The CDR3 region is CASSGMGLNEQFF. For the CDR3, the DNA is TGTGCCAGCAGCGGAATGGGTCTAAATGAGCAGTTCTTC.

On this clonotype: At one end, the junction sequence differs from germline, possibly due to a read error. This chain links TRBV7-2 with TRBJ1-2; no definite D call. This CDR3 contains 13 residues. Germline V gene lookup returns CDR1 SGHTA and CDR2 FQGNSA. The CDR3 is CVSSLDRNYGYTF. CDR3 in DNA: TGTGTCAGCAGCTTAGACCGTAACTATGGCTACACCTTC. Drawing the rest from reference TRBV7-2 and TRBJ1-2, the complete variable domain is GAGVSQSPSNKVTEKGKDVELRCDPISGHTALYWYRQSLGQGLEFLIYFQGNSAPDKSGLPSDRFSAERTGGSVSTLTIQRTQQEDSAVYLCVSSLDRNYGYTFGSGTRLTVV.

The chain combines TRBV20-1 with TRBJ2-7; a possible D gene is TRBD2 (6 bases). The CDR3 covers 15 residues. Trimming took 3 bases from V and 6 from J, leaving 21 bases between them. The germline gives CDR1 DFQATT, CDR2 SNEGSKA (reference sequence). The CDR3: CSARLPGRGISEQYF. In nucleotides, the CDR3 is TGCAGTGCTAGGCTCCCGGGGCGGGGAATTAGCGAGCAGTACTTC.

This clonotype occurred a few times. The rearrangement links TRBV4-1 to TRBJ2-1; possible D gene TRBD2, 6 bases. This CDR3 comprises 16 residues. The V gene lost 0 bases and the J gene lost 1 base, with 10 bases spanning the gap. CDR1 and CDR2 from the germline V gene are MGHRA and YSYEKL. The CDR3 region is CASSQELGSSYNEQFF. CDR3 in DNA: TGCGCCAGCAGCCAAGAACTCGGGAGTTCCTACAATGAGCAGTTCTTC.

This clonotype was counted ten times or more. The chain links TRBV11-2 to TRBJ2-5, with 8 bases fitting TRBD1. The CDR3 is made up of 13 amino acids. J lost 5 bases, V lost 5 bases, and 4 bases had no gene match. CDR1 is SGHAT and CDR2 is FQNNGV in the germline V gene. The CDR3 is CASSGNRGETQYF. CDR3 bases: TGTGCCAGCAGCGGGAACAGGGGGGAGACCCAGTACTTC.

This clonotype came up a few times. The DNA of the CDR3 is TGTGCCAGCAGCCCCTCGGAGGCAGGGGAGTACAATGAGCAGTTCTTC. Encoded protein: CASSPSEAGEYNEQFF. The V call is TRBV11-3, the J call TRBJ2-1, with D possibly matching TRBD1 (6 bases). Germline-derived CDR1 and CDR2 are SGHNT and YENEEA. V shed 5 bases and J shed 4 bases, with 18 bases lying between them. CDR3 length: 16 residues.

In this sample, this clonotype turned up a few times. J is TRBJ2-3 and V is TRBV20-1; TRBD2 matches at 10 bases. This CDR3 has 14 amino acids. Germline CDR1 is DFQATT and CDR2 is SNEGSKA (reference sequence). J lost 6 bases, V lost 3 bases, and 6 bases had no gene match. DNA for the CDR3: TGCAGTGCTAGCAGCGGGGGGGAAATGGATACGCAGTATTTT. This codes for CSASSGGEMDTQYF.

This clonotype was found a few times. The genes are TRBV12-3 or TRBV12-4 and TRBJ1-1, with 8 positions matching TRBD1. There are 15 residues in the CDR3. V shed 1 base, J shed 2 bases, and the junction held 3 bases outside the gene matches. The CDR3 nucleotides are TGTGCCAGCAGTTTAGGGGACAGGAGTAACACTGAAGCTTTCTTT. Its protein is CASSLGDRSNTEAFF.

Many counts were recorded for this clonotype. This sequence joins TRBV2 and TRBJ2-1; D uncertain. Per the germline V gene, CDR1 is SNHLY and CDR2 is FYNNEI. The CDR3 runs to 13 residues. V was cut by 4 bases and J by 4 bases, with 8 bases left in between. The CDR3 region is CASSVRQYNEQFF. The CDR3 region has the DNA TGTGCCAGCAGTGTCCGGCAATACAATGAGCAGTTCTTC.

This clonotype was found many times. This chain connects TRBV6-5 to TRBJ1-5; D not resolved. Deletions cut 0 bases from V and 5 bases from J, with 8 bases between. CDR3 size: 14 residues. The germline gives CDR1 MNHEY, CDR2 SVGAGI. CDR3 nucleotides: TGTGCCAGCAGTTACTCGAGAGGATATCAGCCCCAGCATTTT. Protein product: CASSYSRGYQPQHF.

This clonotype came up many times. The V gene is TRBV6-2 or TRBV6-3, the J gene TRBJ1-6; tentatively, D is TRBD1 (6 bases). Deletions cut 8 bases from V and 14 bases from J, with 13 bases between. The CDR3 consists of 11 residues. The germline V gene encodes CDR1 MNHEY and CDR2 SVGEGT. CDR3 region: CASSVGDTLHF. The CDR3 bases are TGTGCCAGCTCGGTAGGGGACACCCTCCACTTT.

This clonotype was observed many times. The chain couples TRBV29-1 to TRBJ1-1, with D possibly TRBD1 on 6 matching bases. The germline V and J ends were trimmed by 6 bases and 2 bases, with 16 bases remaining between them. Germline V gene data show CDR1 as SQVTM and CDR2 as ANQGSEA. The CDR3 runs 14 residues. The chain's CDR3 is CSVATGRGNTEAFF. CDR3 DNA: TGCAGCGTCGCAACAGGGAGAGGTAACACTGAAGCTTTCTTT.

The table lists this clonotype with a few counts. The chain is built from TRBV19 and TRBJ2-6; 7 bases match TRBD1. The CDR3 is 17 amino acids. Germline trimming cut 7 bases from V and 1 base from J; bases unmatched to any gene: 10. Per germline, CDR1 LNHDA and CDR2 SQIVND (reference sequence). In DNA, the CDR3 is TGTGCCAGTAATCGGCGACAGGGTGTTTCTGGGGCCAACGTCCTGACTTTC. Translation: CASNRRQGVSGANVLTF.